Below, one TCR beta chain is given with its context. Repertoires were generated with immunoSEQ multiplex PCR, while TCRdb's copy carries only in-frame clones and drops some. The sample consists of 100,000 or so clones, 94% of them appearing once. These data originate in a study of T cell changes during pregnancy in multiple sclerosis. The CDR3 runs to 15 residues. CDR1 is LNHDA, CDR2 SQIVND, per germline (reference sequence). Trimming cost V 7 bases and J 3 bases, with 16 bases left between them. This TCR was recovered from a female donor with multiple sclerosis, enrolled in a pregnancy study. The material sequenced was peripheral blood, taken in the third trimester of pregnancy. The gene calls are TRBV19 and TRBJ1-5; D might be TRBD1 (6 bases). DNA of the CDR3: TGTGCCAGTACCATGAGCGGACAGTACAATCAGCCCCAGCATTTT. It codes for CASTMSGQYNQPQHF.